This T cell receptor beta chain was sequenced in a study of blood T cells in healthy people across ages. Study-level points and caveats: A roughly linear fall in TCR beta diversity per million T cells was seen with increasing age.

To note about this clonotype: Its antigen is not known.

Primers used in a second PCR of about 7 to 12 cycles were a sample-barcoded 5' primer and a J-beta primer mix. TCRdb re-derived calls from the 5' RACE reads in MiXCR, one entry per CDR3 protein. Altogether 450,000 to 700,000 distinct CDR3 sequences are present, 27% being singletons, with the ten largest covering about 18%. The germline CDR1 and CDR2 sequences are LGHNA and YSLEER. The V gene lost 0 bases and the J gene lost 7 bases, with 9 bases spanning the gap. The CDR3 is 14 residues long. The source material was blood. The receptor was derived from a woman between 65 and 79 years old in good health. The rearrangement links TRBV4-3 to TRBJ2-2; no firm D call. Written as DNA, the CDR3 is TGCGCCAGCAGCCAAGATTTTATCGACGGGGAGCTGTTTTTT. It translates to CASSQDFIDGELFF.